This T cell receptor (beta chain) appears in the sequencing data of a study of blood T cell repertoires in COVID-19. As for the study in general: The samples span acute and convalescent COVID-19 from the United States, Italy and Spain. T cells, B-cell-depleted T cells, or PBMCs supplied cDNA or gDNA.

Per germline, CDR1 SGHTA and CDR2 FQGNSA. The CDR3 is 16 amino acids. Trimming cost V 0 bases and J 6 bases, with 17 bases left between them. Seattle patient enrollment occurred during active infection, with longitudinal follow-up thereafter. In the original processing: It was from reference gene primer amplification that nucleated cell counts were estimated. Profiled with immunoSEQ multiplex PCR; TCRdb holds only in-frame clones, not every one. D and trimming were read from the DNA, whereas the V and J calls and clone size are those reported in that table. The data hold a few hundred thousand clones, with about 90% observed a single time.

This chain connects TRBV7-2 to TRBJ1-2; D may be TRBD1 (6 bases). The sequenced material came from peripheral blood. The clonotype originates from a woman aged 25 to 39 with COVID-19, enrolled during active disease. The CDR3 nucleotides read TGTGCCAGCAGCTTAGCAGGAAAGGGGGAGGGCGATGGCTACACCTTC. It translates to CASSLAGKGEGDGYTF.